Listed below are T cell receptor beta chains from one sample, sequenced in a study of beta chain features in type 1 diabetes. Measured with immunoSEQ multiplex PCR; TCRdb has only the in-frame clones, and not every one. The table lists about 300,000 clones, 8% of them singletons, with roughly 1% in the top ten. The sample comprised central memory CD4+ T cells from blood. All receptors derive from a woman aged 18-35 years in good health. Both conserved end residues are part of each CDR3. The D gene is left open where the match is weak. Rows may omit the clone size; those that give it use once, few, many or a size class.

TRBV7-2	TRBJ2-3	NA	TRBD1	TGTGCCAGCAGCCCCACTCCGGGACAGGGCCCAGATACGCAGTATTTT	CASSPTPGQGPDTQYF
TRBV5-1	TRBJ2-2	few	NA	TGCGCCAGCAGCTACGGGGCCACCGGGGAGCTGTTTTTT	CASSYGATGELFF
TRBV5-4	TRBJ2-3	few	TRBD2	TGTGCCAGCAGCTTGGCAGCTAGCGGGGCAGATACGCAGTATTTT	CASSLAASGADTQYF
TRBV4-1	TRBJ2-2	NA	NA	TGCGCCAGCAGCCATAGTGGCAGGGGCGGGAACACCGGGGAGCTGTTTTTT	CASSHSGRGGNTGELFF
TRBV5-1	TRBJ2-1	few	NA	TGCGCCAGCAGCACCCAAGGGATGGGATCCTACAATGAGCAGTTCTTC	CASSTQGMGSYNEQFF
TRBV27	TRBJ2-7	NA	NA	TGTGCCAGCAGCCCTGGCCGGCAGGTCTTTTTCTTGTACTTC	CASSPGRQVFFLYF
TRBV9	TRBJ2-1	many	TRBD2	TGTGCCAGCAGCGCGCTAGCGGGAAGCTCCTACAATGAGCAGTTCTTC	CASSALAGSSYNEQFF
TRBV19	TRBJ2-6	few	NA	TGTGCCAGTAGTCCACAGGACAGAATCTCAGGGGCCAACGTCCTGACTTTC	CASSPQDRISGANVLTF
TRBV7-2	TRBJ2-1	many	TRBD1	TGTGCCAGCAGCTTAGTGGTCGACAGGGAAAAGATCTTC	CASSLVVDREKIF
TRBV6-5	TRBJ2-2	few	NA	TGTGCCAGCAGACCTAGGGCCTTGAACACCGGGGAGCTGTTTTTT	CASRPRALNTGELFF
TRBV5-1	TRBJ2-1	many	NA	TGCGCCAGCAGCTTGCGACAGGCGTACAATGAGCAGTTCTTC	CASSLRQAYNEQFF
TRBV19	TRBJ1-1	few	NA	TGTGCCAGTAGTATACGCCGGGAGACCAATGAAGCTTTCTTT	CASSIRRETNEAFF
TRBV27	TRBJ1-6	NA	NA	TGTGCCAGCAGTTTTAGGGTAATTGGTTCACCCCTCCACTTT	CASSFRVIGSPLHF
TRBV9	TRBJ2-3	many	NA	TGTGCCAGCAGCGTAGGATTTCAGGATACGCAGTATTTT	CASSVGFQDTQYF
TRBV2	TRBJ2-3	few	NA	TGTGCCAGCAAGGGCACAGATACGCAGTATTTT	CASKGTDTQYF
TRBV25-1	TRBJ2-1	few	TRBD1	TGTGCCAGCACGGAGACAGGGGTAGACAATGAGCAGTTCTTC	CASTETGVDNEQFF
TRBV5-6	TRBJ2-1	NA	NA	TGTGCCAGCAGCCTGACAGGATACAATGAGCAGTTCTTC	CASSLTGYNEQFF
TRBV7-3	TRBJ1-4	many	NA	TGTGCCAGCAACCATTTCCGGGACGATTACCCCTCAACTAATGAAAAACTGTTTTTT	CASNHFRDDYPSTNEKLFF
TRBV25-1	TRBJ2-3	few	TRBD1	TGTGCCAGCAGTAAGGGGGCCGGTACGCAGTATTTT	CASSKGAGTQYF
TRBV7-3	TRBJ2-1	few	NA	TGTGCCAGCAGCTTAACGCCAAGCACCTCCTACAATGAGCAGTTCTTC	CASSLTPSTSYNEQFF
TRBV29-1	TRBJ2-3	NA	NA	TGCAGCGTTTCTCTAGCGACCTTAAATACGCAGTATTTT	CSVSLATLNTQYF
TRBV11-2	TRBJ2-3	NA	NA	TGTGCCAGCAGCTTAATGCCCTCGAAAGTTGCAGATACGCAGTATTTT	CASSLMPSKVADTQYF
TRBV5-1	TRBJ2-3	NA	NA	TGCGCCAGCAGCTCGAGGCCCAACCTGGCAGATACGCAGTATTTT	CASSSRPNLADTQYF
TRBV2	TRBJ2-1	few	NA	TGTGCCAGCAGTACCGGCAGAGTCAATGAGCAGTTCTTC	CASSTGRVNEQFF
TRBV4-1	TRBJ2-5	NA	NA	TGCGCCAGCAGCCAAGGCCCCGTCCGGGAGACCCAGTACTTC	CASSQGPVRETQYF
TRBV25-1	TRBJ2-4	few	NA	TGTGCCAGCAGTGGTGGAAAGGGGAAAAACATTCAGTACTTC	CASSGGKGKNIQYF
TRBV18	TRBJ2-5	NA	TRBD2	TGTGCCAGCTCACTCCTAGCGGGCCAAGAGACCCAGTACTTC	CASSLLAGQETQYF
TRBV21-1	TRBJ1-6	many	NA	TGTGCCAGCAGCAGCGGGACAGGAAGTTCTTGGTCACCCCTCCACTTT	CASSSGTGSSWSPLHF
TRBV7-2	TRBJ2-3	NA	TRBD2	TGTGCCAGCAGCCGCCGGACTAGCGGGGGACCGGCAGATACGCAGTATTTT	CASSRRTSGGPADTQYF
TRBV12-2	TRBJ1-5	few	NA	TGTGCAAGTCGCTTAGGGGGGACCCATCAGCCCCAGCATTTT	CASRLGGTHQPQHF
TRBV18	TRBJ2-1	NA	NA	TGTGCCAGCTCACCACTCACGCGGAACAATGAGCAGTTCTTC	CASSPLTRNNEQFF
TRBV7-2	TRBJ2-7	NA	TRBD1	TGTGCCAGCAGCTTAGACCCGGACAGGGCTAAACAACGGCGGTACTTC	CASSLDPDRAKQRRYF
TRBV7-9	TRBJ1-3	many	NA	TGTGCCAGCAGTCCCTCCCCCTCTGGAAACACCATATATTTT	CASSPSPSGNTIYF
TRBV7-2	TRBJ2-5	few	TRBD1	TGTGCCAGCACTGACAGGGGGCGTTATGAGACCCAGTACTTC	CASTDRGRYETQYF
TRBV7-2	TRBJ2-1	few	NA	TGTGCCAGCAGCATCAGACGAAATGAGCAGTTCTTC	CASSIRRNEQFF
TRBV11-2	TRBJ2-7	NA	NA	TGTGCCAGCAGCTCCCTTCAGGGCGAGCAGTACTTC	CASSSLQGEQYF
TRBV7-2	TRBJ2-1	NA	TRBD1	TGTGCCAGCAGGAGTACCGGGACAGACTACAATGAGCAGTTCTTC	CASRSTGTDYNEQFF
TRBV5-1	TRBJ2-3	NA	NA	TGCGCCAGCAGCTCCTACGGGAGTGGAACAGATACGCAGTATTTT	CASSSYGSGTDTQYF
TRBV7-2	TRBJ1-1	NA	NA	TGTGCCAGCAGCACATCTTATGGTCGCCTGAACACTGAAGCTTTCTTT	CASSTSYGRLNTEAFF
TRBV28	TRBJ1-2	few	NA	TGTGCCAGCAGCCTAGGGACGGACCATGGCTACACCTTC	CASSLGTDHGYTF
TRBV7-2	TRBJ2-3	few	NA	TGTGCCAGCAGCTTAAGGAGATCTAGCACAGATACGCAGTATTTT	CASSLRRSSTDTQYF
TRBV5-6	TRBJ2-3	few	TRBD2	TGTGCCAGCAGCTCCAGAGCGACTAGCGGGGGGGTGACAGATACGCAGTATTTT	CASSSRATSGGVTDTQYF
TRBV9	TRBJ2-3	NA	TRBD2	TGTGCCAGCAGCGCTAGCGGGGGGGCCGGTACGCAGTATTTT	CASSASGGAGTQYF
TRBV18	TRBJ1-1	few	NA	TGTGCCAGCTCACCACCTGAACAGCCAATTGAAGCTTTCTTT	CASSPPEQPIEAFF
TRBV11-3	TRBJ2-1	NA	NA	TGTGCCAGCAGCTTACATCTGGATGAGCAGTTCTTC	CASSLHLDEQFF
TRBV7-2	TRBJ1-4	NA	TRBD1	TGTGCCAGCAAAGCGGGACAGCTGAATGAAAAACTGTTTTTT	CASKAGQLNEKLFF
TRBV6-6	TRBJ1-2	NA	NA	TGTGCCAGCAGTTACCCTAACTATGGCTACACCTTC	CASSYPNYGYTF
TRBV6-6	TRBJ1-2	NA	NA	TGTGCCAGCAGCCCCACAGGAGATTATGGCTACACCTTC	CASSPTGDYGYTF
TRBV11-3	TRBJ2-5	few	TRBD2	TGTGCCAGCAGACCTAGCGGACGCGGGGAGACCCAGTACTTC	CASRPSGRGETQYF
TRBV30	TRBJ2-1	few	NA	TGTGCCTGGACAGGGGGGGGTGAGCAGTTCTTC	CAWTGGGEQFF
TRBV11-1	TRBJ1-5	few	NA	TGTGCCAGCAGCTTAGGGGGCTACGGAGGGCAGCCCCAGCATTTT	CASSLGGYGGQPQHF
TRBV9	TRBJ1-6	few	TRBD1	TGTGCCAGCAGCTCCCAGTCGCGACAGGGTAATTCACCCCTCCACTTT	CASSSQSRQGNSPLHF
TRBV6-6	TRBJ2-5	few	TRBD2	TGTGCCAGCAGTTACGCGGGGGGGGAGACCCAGTACTTC	CASSYAGGETQYF
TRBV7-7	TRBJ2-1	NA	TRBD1	TGTGCCAGCAGCTTGTCCGGGACAGGGGGCTACAATGAGCAGTTCTTC	CASSLSGTGGYNEQFF
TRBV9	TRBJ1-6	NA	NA	TGTGCCAGCAGCGTAAAGGATGGGGTCTCTACATCACCCCTCCACTTT	CASSVKDGVSTSPLHF